This T cell receptor beta chain is from a study of blood T cells in healthy people across ages. Across the study: For every two T cells, template switching captured about one barcoded beta molecule.

V gave up 7 bases and J gave up 5 bases, with 11 bases separating them. This CDR3 region has 12 residues. Sample-barcoded 5' priming and a J-beta primer mix drove a second PCR of roughly 7 to 11 cycles. Each CDR3 protein gets one entry after TCRdb re-called the 5' RACE reads with MiXCR. Of 950,000 to 1,200,000 distinct CDR3 sequences in the sample, around two fifths are singletons; the top ten hold about an eighth. This clonotype was observed a handful of times. Sequenced: blood. The receptor was derived from a man younger than 30 in good health. The genes are TRBV12-3 or TRBV12-4 and TRBJ1-1; no clear D gene. Written as DNA, the CDR3 is TGTGCCAGCACCGTGAGACAAACTGAAGCTTTCTTT. This sequence encodes CASTVRQTEAFF.